These T cell receptor beta chains were read from a single sample in a study of T cells in Graves' hyperthyroidism and ophthalmopathy. TCRdb reanalysed the multiplex PCR reads using MiXCR and keeps one entry per CDR3 protein. The sample consists of nearly 600,000 distinct CDR3 sequences, approximately 14% of them appearing once. Sequencing used blood. The receptor source for this set is a woman in her thirties with Graves' hyperthyroidism that later progressed to Graves' ophthalmopathy. Both conserved end residues are part of each CDR3. A D gene is named only where the DNA matches it firmly. The size entry is marked missing in some rows and otherwise reads once, few, many or a size class.

V	D	size	J	DNA	CDR3
TRBV10-3	TRBD2	NA	TRBJ2-1	TGTGCCATCAGTGACTCGGGAGGCCCCTACAATGAGCAGTTCTTC	CAISDSGGPYNEQFF
TRBV11-3	NA	many	TRBJ1-1	TGTGCCAGCAGCTTAATCGGGGGGTGGGACACTGAAGCTTTCTTT	CASSLIGGWDTEAFF
TRBV9	NA	many	TRBJ2-2	TGTGCCAGCAGCGTAGGGATAGGCGCGAACACCGGGGAGCTGTTTTTT	CASSVGIGANTGELFF
TRBV11-3	NA	few	TRBJ2-7	TGTGCCAGCAGCTTAGTAGCTCAAACCCCTACCTACGAGCAGTACTTC	CASSLVAQTPTYEQYF
TRBV19	NA	many	TRBJ2-1	TGTGCCAGTATGAGAGGGGGACCCTACAATGAGCAGTTCTTC	CASMRGGPYNEQFF
TRBV20-1	NA	many	TRBJ2-3	TGCAGTGCTAGAGAGGGCCCTGGGGATACGCAGTATTTT	CSAREGPGDTQYF
TRBV30	NA	few	TRBJ2-1	TGTGCCTGGACCCCTACCCAGAGCGGCTACTCCTACAATGAGCAGTTCTTC	CAWTPTQSGYSYNEQFF
TRBV20-1	NA	NA	TRBJ1-5	TGCAGTGCTAGTGGTTTCGCTGAAAACCAGCCCCAGCATTTT	CSASGFAENQPQHF
TRBV7-2	TRBD1	few	TRBJ1-1	TGTGCCAGCACCCGGGCAGGGGGGGTGAACACTGAAGCTTTCTTT	CASTRAGGVNTEAFF
TRBV12-3/TRBV12-4	NA	many	TRBJ1-3	TGTGCCAGCAGTTTAGCGCTCGGTAACAGTGGGACTGGAAACACCATATATTTT	CASSLALGNSGTGNTIYF
TRBV5-1	TRBD2	NA	TRBJ2-7	TGCGCCAGCAGGGAGGGACTAGCGGCTACCTACGAGCAGTACTTC	CASREGLAATYEQYF
TRBV5-1	TRBD2	NA	TRBJ2-3	TGCGCCAGCAGCCGGACCGGGACTAGCGTTCAGGCGGATACGCAGTATTTT	CASSRTGTSVQADTQYF
TRBV6-2/TRBV6-3	NA	many	TRBJ2-7	TGTGCCAGCAGTTACTCGGCCCACGAGCAGTACTTC	CASSYSAHEQYF
TRBV18	NA	many	TRBJ2-1	TGTGCCAGCTCACCGAGGGGAATTGAGCAGTTCTTC	CASSPRGIEQFF
TRBV7-9	NA	many	TRBJ1-5	TGTGCCAGCAGCAAGGACCAGAGCAATCAGCCCCAGCATTTT	CASSKDQSNQPQHF
TRBV19	NA	NA	TRBJ1-5	TGTGCCAGTAGCAGGGCAGGGAATCAGCCCCAGCATTTT	CASSRAGNQPQHF
TRBV10-3	TRBD2	many	TRBJ2-7	TGTGCCATCAGTGAAGGGACTAGCGGGAGCTACGAGCAGTACTTC	CAISEGTSGSYEQYF
TRBV19	NA	NA	TRBJ2-1	TGTGCCAGTAGTTTTAGCGGATCCCACTTTTACAATGAGCAGTTCTTC	CASSFSGSHFYNEQFF
TRBV12-3/TRBV12-4	NA	many	TRBJ1-5	TGTGCCAGCAGTTTACGTCGCGACCAATCATCCCAGCATTTT	CASSLRRDQSSQHF
TRBV6-2/TRBV6-3	NA	NA	TRBJ2-5	TGTGCCAGCAGTGGGCCACCTAGGGAGGAGACCCAGTACTTC	CASSGPPREETQYF
TRBV11-2	TRBD1	NA	TRBJ1-1	TGTGCCAGCAGCTTAAGGGACAGGTGGACTGAAGCTTTCTTT	CASSLRDRWTEAFF
TRBV20-1	NA	many	TRBJ1-2	TGCAGTGCTAGGCAGCAGGGGAACTATGGCTACACCTTC	CSARQQGNYGYTF
TRBV12-3/TRBV12-4	NA	NA	TRBJ2-3	TGTGCCAGCAGTTTTACTGAGACAGATACGCAGTATTTT	CASSFTETDTQYF
TRBV4-1	NA	few	TRBJ2-7	TGCGCCAGCAGCCAAGAATGGCAGGTGCTTTACGAGCAGTACTTC	CASSQEWQVLYEQYF
TRBV10-3	TRBD2	many	TRBJ2-7	TGTGCCATCAAGGGTCTAGCGGATACCTACGAGCAGTACTTC	CAIKGLADTYEQYF
TRBV7-9	NA	many	TRBJ2-7	TGTGCCAGCAGCCTCCGGGCGACCTCCTACGAGCAGTACTTC	CASSLRATSYEQYF
TRBV20-1	TRBD2	NA	TRBJ2-1	TGCAGTGCTAGTGAGGAAGCGGGAGTAGGGAATGAGCAGTTCTTC	CSASEEAGVGNEQFF
TRBV6-2/TRBV6-3	TRBD2	NA	TRBJ2-3	TGTGCCAGCAGATTGGCCCCGGCGGGGGTGACAGATACGCAGTATTTT	CASRLAPAGVTDTQYF
TRBV20-1	NA	many	TRBJ2-7	TGCAGTGTTAGAGCCAGGGAGGGGGCCGACTACGAGCAGTACTTC	CSVRAREGADYEQYF
TRBV19	TRBD1	many	TRBJ1-1	TGTGCCAGTACCCCCGGACAGGGGAGATGGATGTTCTTT	CASTPGQGRWMFF
TRBV7-9	NA	NA	TRBJ1-2	TGTGCCAGCAGCTTAGAGGTAGTCAACTATGGCTACACCTTC	CASSLEVVNYGYTF
TRBV7-9	NA	many	TRBJ2-2	TGTGCCAGCAGCGCATATGAGAACACCGGGGAGCTGTTTTTT	CASSAYENTGELFF
TRBV28	TRBD1	many	TRBJ1-2	TGTGCCACCTCCCTGACAGGGAGAGCTGGCTACACCTTC	CATSLTGRAGYTF
TRBV28	NA	NA	TRBJ2-7	TGTGCCAGCCTGGAGACGGGCGGAGTGAACGAGCAGTACTTC	CASLETGGVNEQYF
TRBV2	TRBD2	NA	TRBJ2-1	TGTGCCAGCAGTGGGGGACTAGCGGCCAACAATGAGCAGTTCTTC	CASSGGLAANNEQFF
TRBV2	TRBD1	many	TRBJ1-6	TGTGCCAGCAGTCCAGGGGGCGGTCATTCACCCCTCCACTTT	CASSPGGGHSPLHF
TRBV28	NA	many	TRBJ1-1	TGTGCCAGCAGTTTGGAGGTAGCAACAACTGAAGCTTTCTTT	CASSLEVATTEAFF
TRBV7-3	NA	many	TRBJ2-7	TGTGCCAGCAGCTCCTCGGACGGCTACGAGCAGTACTTC	CASSSSDGYEQYF
TRBV12-3/TRBV12-4	NA	many	TRBJ2-2	TGTGCCAGCAGTTTCGGGGGCTCGAACACCGGGGAGCTGTTTTTT	CASSFGGSNTGELFF
TRBV28	NA	many	TRBJ2-2	TGTGCCAGCAGTATGCTGGGCGGGGAGCTGTTTTTT	CASSMLGGELFF
TRBV6-1	NA	NA	TRBJ2-3	TGTGCCAGCAGGGGGGTCAGCACAGATACGCAGTATTTT	CASRGVSTDTQYF
TRBV9	TRBD2	many	TRBJ2-1	TGTGCCAGCAGCGCCTATAGCGGGAGGGCCTCCTACAATGAGCAGTTCTTC	CASSAYSGRASYNEQFF
TRBV2	TRBD2	many	TRBJ2-1	TGTGCCAGCAGATGGACTAGCGGGAGAAAGGATGAGCAGTTCTTC	CASRWTSGRKDEQFF
TRBV2	NA	many	TRBJ2-5	TGTGCCAGCAGACGTACGGAGACCCAGTACTTC	CASRRTETQYF
TRBV20-1	NA	NA	TRBJ2-7	TGCAGTGCTAGAGATTGGAACCAGGACACCCTCTACGAGCAGTACTTC	CSARDWNQDTLYEQYF
TRBV3-1	NA	NA	TRBJ1-5	TGTGCCAGCAGTCCCGGGGGGGCGAGCAATCAGCCCCAGCATTTT	CASSPGGASNQPQHF
TRBV11-2	NA	NA	TRBJ1-1	TGTGCCAGCAGCCGATCATTGCTCGCAGGACGGGCTGAAGCTTTCTTT	CASSRSLLAGRAEAFF